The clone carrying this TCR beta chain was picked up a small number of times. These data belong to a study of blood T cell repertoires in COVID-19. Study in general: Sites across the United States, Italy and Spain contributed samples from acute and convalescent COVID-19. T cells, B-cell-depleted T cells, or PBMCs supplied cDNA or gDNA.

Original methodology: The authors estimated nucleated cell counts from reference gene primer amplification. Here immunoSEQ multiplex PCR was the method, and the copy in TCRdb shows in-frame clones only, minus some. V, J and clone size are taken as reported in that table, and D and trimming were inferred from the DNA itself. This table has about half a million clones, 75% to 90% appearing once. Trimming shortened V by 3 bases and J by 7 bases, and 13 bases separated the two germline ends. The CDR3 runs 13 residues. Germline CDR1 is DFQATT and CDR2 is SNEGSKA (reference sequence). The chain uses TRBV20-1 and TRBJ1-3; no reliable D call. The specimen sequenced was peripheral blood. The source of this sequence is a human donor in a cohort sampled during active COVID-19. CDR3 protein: CSASKEGGNTIYF. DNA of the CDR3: TGCAGTGCTAGTAAGGAGGGTGGGAACACCATATATTTT.